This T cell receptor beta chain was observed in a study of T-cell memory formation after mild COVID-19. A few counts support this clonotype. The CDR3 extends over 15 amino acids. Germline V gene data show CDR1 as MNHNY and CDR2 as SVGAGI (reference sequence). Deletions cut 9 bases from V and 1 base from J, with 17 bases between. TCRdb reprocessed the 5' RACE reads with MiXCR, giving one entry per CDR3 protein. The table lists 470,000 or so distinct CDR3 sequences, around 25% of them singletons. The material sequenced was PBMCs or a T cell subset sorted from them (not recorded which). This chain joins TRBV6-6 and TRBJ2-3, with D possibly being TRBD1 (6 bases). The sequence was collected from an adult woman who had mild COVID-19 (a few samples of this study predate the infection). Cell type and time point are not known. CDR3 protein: CASGARGSGTDTQYF. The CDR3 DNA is TGTGCCAGTGGGGCCAGGGGATCGGGCACAGATACGCAGTATTTT.